This TCR beta chain was sequenced during a study of CD8+CD57+ T cells in acquired aplastic anemia. Study at large: When averaged, DNA from sorted CD4+ and CD8+ cells came to 3 to 4 ug. Findings of the study overall: Overlapping CD8+ CDR3 repertoires of patients and controls contained 25 to 35 shared sequences.

About this clonotype: Its antigen remains unidentified.

This CDR3 comprises 16 residues. V lost 4 bases to trimming and J lost 0 bases, with 15 bases between them. CDR1 and CDR2 from the germline V gene are SGHAT and FQNNGV. Genomic DNA, the template, was used for profiling of the TCR beta VDJ and CDR3. TCRdb passed the reads through MiXCR, listing each CDR3 protein once. The table includes under 75,000 distinct CDR3 sequences, 45% to 60% detected once. This chain connects TRBV11-2 to TRBJ1-1; the D gene is possibly TRBD1 (6 bases). The material sequenced was sorted CD4+, CD8+, or CD8+CD57+ T cells (not recorded which) from PBMCs. The receptor was derived from a human donor in good health, serving as a control. The CDR3 reads CASSSPGQLMNTEAFF. DNA of the CDR3: TGTGCCAGCAGCTCCCCGGGACAACTCATGAACACTGAAGCTTTCTTT.